A selection of T cell receptor beta chains follows, all from one sample in a study of T-cell memory formation after mild COVID-19. MiXCR was run by TCRdb on the 5' RACE reads, yielding one entry per CDR3 protein. The sample has 530,000 or so distinct CDR3 sequences, roughly 17% seen once. Material: PBMCs or a T cell subset sorted from them (not recorded which). The receptor source for this set is an adult woman who had mild COVID-19 (a few samples of this study predate the infection). Cell type and time point are not known. Each CDR3 is given with its conserved first and last residue. Each record gives: J gene, CDR3 length, D gene, clone size, V gene, CDR3 protein, CDR3 DNA. The D gene is left open where the match is weak. Expanded clones are given a class, and other clones once, few, many or no size at all.

J: TRBJ2-3; length: 15; D: TRBD2; size: many; V: TRBV11-2; CDR3: CASSSIQGLADTQYF; DNA: TGTGCCAGCAGCTCGATCCAGGGACTAGCAGATACGCAGTATTTT
J: TRBJ1-6; length: 13; D: -; size: -; V: TRBV3-1; CDR3: CASSRRDNSPLHF; DNA: TGTGCCAGCAGCCGCCGGGATAATTCACCCCTCCACTTT
J: TRBJ1-2; length: 17; D: -; size: few; V: TRBV4-1; CDR3: CASSHPWGGKANYGYTF; DNA: TGCGCCAGCAGCCACCCCTGGGGGGGGAAGGCTAACTATGGCTACACCTTC
J: TRBJ1-4; length: 15; D: -; size: few; V: TRBV9; CDR3: CASSPTGTLNEKLFF; DNA: TGTGCCAGCAGCCCCACAGGGACACTGAATGAAAAACTGTTTTTT
J: TRBJ2-1; length: 15; D: TRBD2; size: many; V: TRBV14; CDR3: CASSQLAGAYNEQFF; DNA: TGTGCCAGCAGCCAATTAGCGGGAGCCTACAATGAGCAGTTCTTC
J: TRBJ2-1; length: 14; D: -; size: few; V: TRBV6-5; CDR3: CASSYSGINNEQFF; DNA: TGTGCCAGCAGTTACTCCGGGATTAACAATGAGCAGTTCTTC
J: TRBJ2-7; length: 15; D: TRBD2; size: few; V: TRBV19; CDR3: CASSSEPGLAIEQYF; DNA: TGTGCCAGTAGTTCAGAACCGGGACTAGCGATCGAGCAGTACTTC
J: TRBJ2-1; length: 13; D: -; size: -; V: TRBV5-1; CDR3: CASSLRNLDEQFF; DNA: TGCGCCAGCAGCTTACGAAATCTGGACGAGCAGTTCTTC
J: TRBJ1-5; length: 13; D: -; size: few; V: TRBV11-2; CDR3: CASSSNNGQPQHF; DNA: TGTGCCAGCAGCTCAAACAACGGGCAGCCCCAGCATTTT
J: TRBJ1-4; length: 15; D: TRBD1; size: few; V: TRBV11-3; CDR3: CASSPRTGLGEKLFF; DNA: TGTGCCAGCAGCCCGCGGACAGGGCTGGGTGAAAAACTGTTTTTT
J: TRBJ2-5; length: 13; D: -; size: -; V: TRBV12-3/TRBV12-4; CDR3: CASLGGSQETQYF; DNA: TGTGCCAGCCTGGGGGGATCTCAAGAGACCCAGTACTTC
J: TRBJ1-1; length: 15; D: -; size: many; V: TRBV7-9; CDR3: CASSLAQGLNTEAFF; DNA: TGTGCCAGCAGTTTAGCACAGGGACTGAACACTGAAGCTTTCTTT
J: TRBJ2-1; length: 14; D: TRBD1; size: many; V: TRBV5-1; CDR3: CASSYGTANNEQFF; DNA: TGCGCCAGCAGCTACGGGACAGCCAACAATGAGCAGTTCTTC
J: TRBJ2-3; length: 15; D: -; size: -; V: TRBV5-1; CDR3: CASGQRTDGTDTQYF; DNA: TGCGCCAGCGGCCAGCGGACAGACGGCACAGATACGCAGTATTTT
J: TRBJ2-1; length: 16; D: TRBD2; size: few; V: TRBV5-1; CDR3: CASSPLAGGTYNEQFF; DNA: TGCGCCAGCAGCCCCCTGGCGGGAGGAACCTACAATGAGCAGTTCTTC
J: TRBJ2-1; length: 16; D: -; size: few; V: TRBV7-8; CDR3: CASSLAWGTGGNEQFF; DNA: TGTGCCAGCAGCTTAGCGTGGGGGACCGGGGGCAATGAGCAGTTCTTC
J: TRBJ1-1; length: 14; D: -; size: -; V: TRBV5-5; CDR3: CASSLQVMNTEAFF; DNA: TGTGCCAGCAGCCTACAGGTCATGAACACTGAAGCTTTCTTT
J: TRBJ1-5; length: 15; D: TRBD1; size: few; V: TRBV7-6; CDR3: CASSLSGTGNQPQHF; DNA: TGTGCCAGCAGCTTATCCGGGACAGGCAATCAGCCCCAGCATTTT
J: TRBJ2-7; length: 17; D: TRBD1; size: few; V: TRBV27; CDR3: CASSLSALRTGDYEQYF; DNA: TGTGCCAGCAGTTTATCGGCCCTGAGGACAGGGGATTACGAGCAGTACTTC
J: TRBJ2-5; length: 15; D: TRBD2; size: -; V: TRBV9; CDR3: CASSVVAGILETQYF; DNA: TGTGCCAGCAGCGTAGTAGCGGGGATTTTAGAGACCCAGTACTTC
J: TRBJ1-5; length: 15; D: TRBD1; size: few; V: TRBV7-2; CDR3: CASSLGGQTYQPQHF; DNA: TGTGCCAGCAGCTTGGGGGGACAGACCTATCAGCCCCAGCATTTT
J: TRBJ1-2; length: 14; D: TRBD1; size: -; V: TRBV4-1; CDR3: CASSQDARSGGHNF; DNA: TGCGCCAGCAGCCAAGATGCACGTTCAGGGGGGCACAACTTC
J: TRBJ1-1; length: 13; D: -; size: few; V: TRBV5-5; CDR3: CASSAWLNTEAFF; DNA: TGTGCCAGCAGCGCTTGGCTGAACACTGAAGCTTTCTTT
J: TRBJ2-3; length: 15; D: -; size: -; V: TRBV20-1; CDR3: CSAREEGVGTDTQYF; DNA: TGCAGTGCTAGAGAGGAAGGGGTTGGCACAGATACGCAGTATTTT
J: TRBJ2-7; length: 12; D: -; size: many; V: TRBV11-1; CDR3: CASSLTSLEQYF; DNA: TGTGCCAGCAGCCTAACGTCTCTTGAGCAGTACTTC
J: TRBJ1-1; length: 15; D: -; size: -; V: TRBV7-9; CDR3: CASSSPGTRNTEAFF; DNA: TGTGCCAGCAGCTCCCCGGGGACTAGGAACACTGAAGCTTTCTTT
J: TRBJ2-3; length: 14; D: -; size: few; V: TRBV25-1; CDR3: CASSEYALTDTQYF; DNA: TGTGCCAGCAGTGAATATGCGCTCACAGATACGCAGTATTTT
J: TRBJ1-2; length: 15; D: -; size: many; V: TRBV4-2; CDR3: CASSQDVTVGSGYTF; DNA: TGTGCCAGCAGCCAAGATGTTACAGTTGGAAGTGGCTACACCTTC
J: TRBJ2-1; length: 15; D: -; size: -; V: TRBV12-3/TRBV12-4; CDR3: CASSSARGADNEQFF; DNA: TGTGCCAGCAGTTCAGCTCGCGGGGCGGACAATGAGCAGTTCTTC
J: TRBJ1-2; length: 14; D: -; size: few; V: TRBV29-1; CDR3: CSVEDLGRTYGYTF; DNA: TGCAGCGTTGAAGATCTTGGGAGGACCTATGGCTACACCTTC
J: TRBJ1-2; length: 13; D: TRBD1; size: -; V: TRBV20-1; CDR3: CSAWDRWGYGYTF; DNA: TGCAGTGCTTGGGACAGGTGGGGCTATGGCTACACCTTC
J: TRBJ2-7; length: 14; D: -; size: -; V: TRBV19; CDR3: CASSGNRSPYEQYF; DNA: TGTGCCAGTAGTGGGAACAGGAGTCCCTACGAGCAGTACTTC
J: TRBJ2-7; length: 15; D: -; size: -; V: TRBV6-5; CDR3: CASSRTRLEAYEQYF; DNA: TGTGCCAGCAGTAGAACCCGACTTGAGGCATACGAGCAGTACTTC
J: TRBJ2-1; length: 16; D: TRBD2; size: -; V: TRBV7-9; CDR3: CASSFLQTSGSDEQFF; DNA: TGTGCCAGCAGCTTCCTTCAGACTAGCGGGAGTGATGAGCAGTTCTTC
J: TRBJ2-5; length: 14; D: TRBD2; size: few; V: TRBV20-1; CDR3: CSATPASGEETQYF; DNA: TGCAGTGCTACCCCTGCTAGCGGGGAAGAGACCCAGTACTTC
J: TRBJ2-7; length: 15; D: TRBD1; size: few; V: TRBV9; CDR3: CASSSGGSGGYEQYF; DNA: TGTGCCAGCAGCTCCGGCGGGTCAGGGGGCTACGAGCAGTACTTC
J: TRBJ2-7; length: 15; D: -; size: -; V: TRBV9; CDR3: CASSVSPVSPYEQYF; DNA: TGTGCCAGCAGCGTATCTCCGGTATCCCCCTACGAGCAGTACTTC
J: TRBJ1-2; length: 14; D: -; size: -; V: TRBV5-5; CDR3: CASSLSAVNYGYTF; DNA: TGTGCCAGCAGCTTGTCGGCGGTCAACTATGGCTACACCTTC
J: TRBJ2-7; length: 15; D: TRBD1; size: few; V: TRBV20-1; CDR3: CSARDLGQGKYEQYF; DNA: TGCAGTGCTAGAGATCTGGGACAGGGAAAATACGAGCAGTACTTC
J: TRBJ2-4; length: 17; D: TRBD2; size: few; V: TRBV15; CDR3: CATRKSGGPGTKNIQYF; DNA: TGTGCCACCAGGAAATCGGGAGGGCCGGGGACCAAAAACATTCAGTACTTC
J: TRBJ2-3; length: 14; D: -; size: few; V: TRBV5-1; CDR3: CASRDGGSTDTQYF; DNA: TGCGCCAGCAGAGACGGGGGTAGCACAGATACGCAGTATTTT
J: TRBJ2-3; length: 14; D: -; size: few; V: TRBV20-1; CDR3: CSASGSGLTDTQYF; DNA: TGCAGTGCTAGTGGTAGCGGACTCACAGATACGCAGTATTTT
J: TRBJ1-1; length: 13; D: -; size: few; V: TRBV12-3/TRBV12-4; CDR3: CASSYGGRTEAFF; DNA: TGTGCCAGCAGTTACGGGGGTAGGACTGAAGCTTTCTTT
J: TRBJ2-3; length: 16; D: -; size: few; V: TRBV15; CDR3: CATSRVGHPSTDTQYF; DNA: TGTGCCACCAGCAGAGTCGGACACCCTAGCACAGATACGCAGTATTTT
J: TRBJ1-2; length: 15; D: -; size: few; V: TRBV15; CDR3: CATSRVGVWNYGYTF; DNA: TGTGCCACCAGCAGAGTAGGAGTTTGGAACTATGGCTACACCTTC
J: TRBJ2-2; length: 15; D: -; size: few; V: TRBV7-3; CDR3: CASSLGGRHTGELFF; DNA: TGTGCCAGCAGCTTAGGGGGGAGACACACCGGGGAGCTGTTTTTT
J: TRBJ1-2; length: 13; D: -; size: -; V: TRBV3-1; CDR3: CASSQGNRVGYTF; DNA: TGTGCCAGCAGCCAAGGCAACAGGGTTGGCTACACCTTC
J: TRBJ2-5; length: 15; D: TRBD2; size: many; V: TRBV7-9; CDR3: CASRAHGLVGETQYF; DNA: TGTGCCAGCAGGGCACACGGACTAGTAGGAGAGACCCAGTACTTC
J: TRBJ1-4; length: 15; D: -; size: few; V: TRBV11-2; CDR3: CASSPRLPFNEKLFF; DNA: TGTGCCAGCAGCCCCCGTTTGCCCTTTAATGAAAAACTGTTTTTT
J: TRBJ2-7; length: 16; D: TRBD2; size: few; V: TRBV6-2/TRBV6-3; CDR3: CASSLGLAGRTYEQYF; DNA: TGTGCCAGCAGTTTGGGACTAGCGGGACGCACCTACGAGCAGTACTTC
J: TRBJ2-5; length: 15; D: -; size: few; V: TRBV4-1; CDR3: CASSQDPAGQETQYF; DNA: TGCGCCAGCAGCCAAGATCCGGCCGGCCAAGAGACCCAGTACTTC
J: TRBJ2-5; length: 13; D: -; size: -; V: TRBV5-1; CDR3: CASSLLERQTQYF; DNA: TGCGCCAGCAGCTTGCTGGAGAGACAGACCCAGTACTTC
J: TRBJ2-7; length: 16; D: TRBD2; size: once; V: TRBV24-1; CDR3: CATSDLGTSGRYEQYF; DNA: TGTGCCACCAGTGATCTTGGGACTAGCGGGAGGTACGAGCAGTACTTC